These 5 T cell receptor beta chains were all obtained from the same sample, sequenced in a study of blood T cell repertoires in COVID-19. The assay was immunoSEQ multiplex PCR, and TCRdb's table has in-frame clones only and misses some. The data show a few hundred thousand clones, 80% to 85% seen once. Material for sequencing was PBMCs or T cells enriched from blood (not recorded which). Receptor source: a man aged 50-60 years who had recovered from COVID-19.

This clone occurred once. CDR3 residues: CASSPGLAGGSAGETQYF. DNA of the CDR3: TGTGCCAGCAGCCCGGGACTAGCGGGAGGCTCCGCCGGGGAGACCCAGTACTTC. This rearrangement joins TRBV5-4 to TRBJ2-5, with 15 bases that match TRBD2. The V gene end was trimmed by 4 bases and the J gene end by 5 bases; junction bases not matched to a gene: 12. The CDR3 is 18 amino acids. Germline CDR1 SGHNT, CDR2 YYREEE (reference sequence).

This sequence joins TRBV30 and TRBJ2-5; no firm D call. Germline CDR1 is GTSNPN and CDR2 is SVGIG (reference sequence). This CDR3 has 13 residues. Trimming pared 2 bases from V and 1 base from J, leaving 8 bases between. CDR3 residues: CAWSLAVQETQYF. Written as DNA, the CDR3 is TGTGCCTGGAGTTTGGCGGTCCAAGAGACCCAGTACTTC.

In its sample, this clone was seen a few times. The chain has TRBV3-1 (or the pseudogene TRBV3-2) and TRBJ2-7; D is possibly TRBD1 (6 bases). Trimming took off 4 bases at V and 3 bases at J, with 19 bases between the two ends. This CDR3 is built from 16 residues. Germline V gives CDR1 LGHDT, CDR2 YNNKEL (reference sequence). The CDR3 DNA is TGTGCCAGCAGCCCTACAGACAGGCCGGGCGGCTACGAGCAGTACTTC. This encodes CASSPTDRPGGYEQYF.

This clone was counted once. The chain joins TRBV12-5 to TRBJ1-3; maybe TRBD1 (6 bases). The CDR3 totals 17 residues. Trimming shortened V by 4 bases and J by 0 bases, and 16 bases separated the two germline ends. Germline V gene data show CDR1 as LGHNT and CDR2 as FRNRAP. CDR3 amino acids: CASGSTWDTGSGNTIYF. The CDR3 DNA is TGTGCTAGTGGTTCTACATGGGACACCGGCTCTGGAAACACCATATATTTT.

Only one count was recorded for this clone. This chain connects TRBV24-1 to TRBJ2-1, with a weak D call TRBD2 (7 bases). Germline V gene data show CDR1 as KGHDR and CDR2 as SFDVKD. The V end lost 2 bases, the J end lost 9 bases, and 28 bases lay between the germline ends. The CDR3 runs 19 residues. The CDR3 region is CATSDSRPPGGTWGTEQFF. The CDR3 DNA follows: TGTGCCACCAGTGATTCGCGACCCCCGGGGGGCACGTGGGGTACTGAGCAGTTCTTC.